These 16 T cell receptor beta chains originate from one sample sequenced in a study of shared clonotypes between healthy human individuals. The protocol was immunoSEQ multiplex PCR, while the TCRdb copy is restricted to in-frame clones and leaves out a portion. This sample has around 1,000,000 clones, with roughly 77% found just once. The sequenced sample consisted of memory CD4+ T cells from PBMCs. The sample's subset: CD45RA-negative fraction. The receptors originated from a man between 18 and 35 years old in good health. Some clones in this sample may be carry-over from other donors' samples.

J is TRBJ2-2 and V is TRBV7-3; unclear D gene. V dropped 5 bases and J dropped 6 bases, with 7 bases sitting between them. The germline V gene has CDR1 SGHTA and CDR2 FQGTGA. The CDR3 extends over 12 amino acids. The CDR3 spells CASSVQAGELFF. In DNA form, the CDR3 reads TGTGCCAGCAGCGTTCAGGCCGGGGAGCTGTTTTTT.

This clone has a handful of counts. The chain is built from TRBV30 and TRBJ1-5; the D is unclear. The V and J ends lost 2 bases and 7 bases respectively, with 12 bases between them. The CDR3 totals 13 residues. CDR1 is GTSNPN and CDR2 is SVGIG in the germline V gene (reference sequence). CDR3 sequence (DNA): TGTGCCTGGAGTCTGAAGGTGGGGCAGCCCCAGCATTTT. This encodes CAWSLKVGQPQHF.

The J gene is TRBJ2-3, the V gene TRBV4-1, with no clear D. CDR3 length equals 15 residues. Germline CDR1 MGHRA, CDR2 YSYEKL. V lost 5 bases, J lost 0 bases, and 12 bases lay in between. The CDR3 is CASSGNLGSTDTQYF. The CDR3 DNA follows: TGCGCCAGCAGCGGTAATCTAGGAAGCACAGATACGCAGTATTTT.

The V gene is TRBV28, the J gene TRBJ1-3, with D maybe TRBD1 (6 bases). The germline CDR1 and CDR2 sequences are MDHEN and SYDVKM. The CDR3 totals 15 residues. Trimming pared 6 bases from V and 0 bases from J, leaving 12 bases between. The CDR3 DNA is TGTGCCAGCAGATCTACAGGGAGCTCTGGAAACACCATATATTTT. It encodes CASRSTGSSGNTIYF.

This clone was counted only a few times. The rearrangement joins TRBV7-9 to TRBJ2-3; 9 nucleotides agree with TRBD2. The CDR3 consists of 16 residues. V lost 5 bases to trimming and J lost 6 bases; unmatched junction nucleotides: 12. Germline loops: CDR1 SEHNR, CDR2 FQNEAQ (reference sequence). The DNA of the CDR3 is TGTGCCAGCAGCGATCCAGCGACTAGCGGAGGGGATACGCAGTATTTT. Translating gives CASSDPATSGGDTQYF.

The V gene is TRBV19, the J gene TRBJ1-5, with 8 bases matching TRBD1. The trim removed 9 bases at V and 8 bases at J, leaving 9 bases unmatched. CDR1 and CDR2 (germline): LNHDA, SQIVND (reference sequence). This CDR3 spans 13 amino acids. CDR3 in DNA: TGTGCCAGCAAACAGGGGGTTTTGAAGCCCCAGCATTTT. Translation gives CASKQGVLKPQHF.

This clone was counted many times. The chain employs TRBV28 and TRBJ2-7; D perhaps matches TRBD2 (6 bases). The germline V gene encodes CDR1 MDHEN and CDR2 SYDVKM. The CDR3 consists of 16 residues. The ends were cut back, 2 bases at V and 4 bases at J, with 18 bases in the middle. The CDR3 loop is CASSLGGSGHPYEQYF. DNA of the CDR3: TGTGCCAGCAGTTTAGGGGGGTCCGGACACCCATACGAGCAGTACTTC.

This clone was counted a single time. The V call is TRBV10-3, the J call TRBJ1-1; TRBD1 aligns across 7 bases. Germline V lookup: CDR1 ENHRY, CDR2 SYGVKD. V shed 6 bases, J shed 4 bases, and the junction held 8 bases outside the gene matches. CDR3 size: 14 residues. Written as DNA, the CDR3 is TGTGCCATCAGGACCGGGACAGCTACCACTGAAGCTTTCTTT. Amino acids: CAIRTGTATTEAFF.

The rearrangement uses TRBV19 and TRBJ2-7, with D perhaps given as TRBD1 or TRBD2 (5 bases each). V was shortened by 2 bases and J by 0 bases, with 11 bases between the two germline ends. The CDR3 loop spans 15 amino acids. Germline V gives CDR1 LNHDA, CDR2 SQIVND (reference sequence). The DNA of the CDR3 is TGTGCCAGTAGTATAACCGGGACGGCCTCCTACGAGCAGTACTTC. Translating gives CASSITGTASYEQYF.

V and J are TRBV30 and TRBJ2-5; the D is unclear. V was shortened by 0 bases and J by 2 bases, with 10 bases between the two germline ends. The CDR3 length is 14 residues. Germline loops: CDR1 GTSNPN, CDR2 SVGIG (reference sequence). As DNA, the CDR3 is TGTGCCTGGAGTGTAAAGACACTGCAAGAGACCCAGTACTTC. This codes for CAWSVKTLQETQYF.

This chain uses TRBV7-3 with TRBJ2-1, with 10 bases fitting TRBD2. Germline V CDR1 and CDR2: SGHTA, FQGTGA. This CDR3 is built from 16 residues. The junction had 6 bases not matched to a gene; V was cut back by 1 base and J by 6 bases. CDR3 region: CASSLSVASGSNEQFF. In DNA, the CDR3 is TGTGCCAGCAGCTTAAGTGTTGCTAGCGGGAGCAATGAGCAGTTCTTC.

The rearrangement uses TRBV6-5 and TRBJ2-7, with a possible D match to TRBD2 (6 bases). The germline V gene encodes CDR1 MNHEY and CDR2 SVGAGI. Trimming took 2 bases from V and 3 from J, leaving 17 bases between them. CDR3 length equals 16 residues. CDR3 loop: CASSYPGGSGSYEQYF. The CDR3 coding sequence is TGTGCCAGCAGTTACCCTGGGGGTAGCGGTAGCTACGAGCAGTACTTC.

J is TRBJ2-7 and V is TRBV5-1; no reliable D call. The CDR3 has 15 residues. Trimming shortened V by 2 bases and J by 0 bases, and 12 bases separated the two germline ends. CDR1 is SGHRS, CDR2 YFSETQ, per germline. The chain's CDR3 is CASSLSGRLSYEQYF. The CDR3 coding sequence is TGCGCCAGCAGCTTATCCGGACGCCTCTCCTACGAGCAGTACTTC.

This clone occurred a few times. The chain joins TRBV7-9 to TRBJ1-1, with 7 bases fitting TRBD1. From germline, CDR1 is SEHNR and CDR2 FQNEAQ (reference sequence). The CDR3 has 12 amino acids. V was pared by 8 bases and J by 4 bases, with 4 bases of the junction left unmatched. CDR3 nucleotide sequence: TGTGCCAGCTCAGGGGGGGTCACTGAAGCTTTCTTT. Translated, it gives CASSGGVTEAFF.

This clone has a single count. The chain recombines TRBV5-1 with TRBJ2-2; possibly TRBD2 for D (6 bases). Trimming took off 9 bases at V and 7 bases at J, with 16 bases between the two ends. The CDR3 consists of 13 residues. CDR1 and CDR2 (germline): SGHRS, YFSETQ. Written as DNA, the CDR3 is TGCGCCACGAGCCAGCGGGCTGACGGGGAGCTGTTTTTT. This codes for CATSQRADGELFF.

This clone has only one observation. J is TRBJ1-4 and V is TRBV5-1; maybe TRBD1 (5 bases). Germline V gene data show CDR1 as SGHRS and CDR2 as YFSETQ. CDR3 size: 15 residues. The V end was cut by 2 bases, the J end by 5 bases, with 13 bases between. The chain's CDR3 is CASSFGGVGNEKLFF. The CDR3 bases are TGCGCCAGCAGCTTCGGAGGGGTGGGCAATGAAAAACTGTTTTTT.